The clone carrying this T cell receptor (beta chain) was found once. The data belong to a study of technical replicates of blood from a handful of donors. Trimming took off 1 base at V and 5 bases at J, with 8 bases between the two ends. Germline lookup yields CDR1 LGHNA and CDR2 YSLEER. CDR3 length: 13 residues. Sequenced by immunoSEQ multiplex PCR; TCRdb stores in-frame clones only, minus some. The sample holds some 68,000 clones, approximately 92% seen once. Sequences were obtained from T cells isolated from PBMCs. The chain joins TRBV4-3 to TRBJ1-1; D is undetermined. The source of this sequence is a human donor in good health. CDR3 in amino acids: CASSQGTGTEAFF. The CDR3 region has the DNA TGCGCCAGCAGCCAAGGGACGGGGACTGAAGCTTTCTTT.